What follows is one T cell receptor (beta chain) and its context. What it recognizes is unknown. An approximately 200 ng quantity of DNA, about 30,000 T cell genomes, went into the sorted-subset replicate PCRs. Produced via immunoSEQ multiplex PCR; TCRdb's table is partial and in-frame only. The sample has 950,000 to 1,100,000 clones; around 78% are singletons. Investigators divided CD4+ cells into CD45RA+ naive and CD45RA-negative memory subsets. The sample originates from a study of shared clonotypes between healthy human individuals. Study results and caveats: Against clonotypes common to all four donors, non-shared ones had lower generation probabilities. Across subsets, estimated richness was generally greater for naive than for memory populations.

Material: memory CD4+ T cells from PBMCs. As to subset: CD45RA-negative fraction. The receptor's source is a man aged 18 to 30 in good health. Some clones in this sample may be carry-over from other donors' samples.

Here the CDR3 DNA reads TGTGCCAGCAGTTACTCAGGGCCAGGTGTGGGGAGGGAGCAGTTCTTC. Its translation is CASSYSGPGVGREQFF. The chain joins TRBV6-5 to TRBJ2-1; D is perhaps TRBD2 (6 bases). The germline V and J ends were trimmed by 0 bases and 10 bases, with 19 bases remaining between them. The germline gives CDR1 MNHEY, CDR2 SVGAGI. The CDR3 has 16 amino acids.